The 21 T cell receptor beta chains presented below share a single source sample, sequenced in a study of blood T cell repertoires in COVID-19. Only in-frame clones appear in the TCRdb table, and some are missing; sequencing was by immunoSEQ multiplex PCR. The repertoire has 300,000 to 400,000 clones, around 86% of them found once; the top ten carry around 6%. Sequencing input: peripheral blood. All receptors derive from a woman aged 45-60 years with COVID-19, enrolled during active disease.

CDR3 loop: CASSRGTGIAEAFF. The CDR3 DNA is TGTGCCAGTAGTAGAGGGACAGGGATAGCTGAAGCTTTCTTT. The chain has TRBV19 and TRBJ1-1; 9 bases match TRBD1. V dropped 4 bases and J dropped 6; count of bases not matched to a gene: 6. Germline lookup yields CDR1 LNHDA and CDR2 SQIVND (reference sequence). The CDR3 length is 14 residues.

This chain connects TRBV7-2 to TRBJ2-7, with a tentative D call TRBD2 (6 bases). The V gene lost 2 bases and the J gene lost 7 bases, with 21 bases spanning the gap. The CDR3 length is 16 residues. Germline-derived CDR1 and CDR2 are SGHTA and FQGNSA. CDR3 sequence: CASSLTLSPGGREQYF. The CDR3 nucleotides read TGTGCCAGCAGCTTAACTTTATCCCCCGGGGGAAGGGAGCAGTACTTC.

The V call is TRBV4-2, the J call TRBJ2-2; D possibly corresponds to TRBD2 (5 bases). This CDR3 spans 15 amino acids. Germline CDR1 LGHNA, CDR2 YNFKEQ. The V end was cut by 2 bases, the J end by 2 bases, with 9 bases between. The CDR3 sequence: CASSQPSPNTGELFF. The CDR3 bases are TGTGCCAGCAGCCAACCTAGCCCCAACACCGGGGAGCTGTTTTTT.

This clone has just one count. This sequence joins TRBV10-3 and TRBJ1-1, with D unresolved. Trimming cost V 4 bases and J 1 base, with 7 bases left between them. CDR1 is ENHRY and CDR2 is SYGVKD in the germline V gene. The length of the CDR3 is 13 residues. CDR3 DNA: TGTGCCATCAGTGGGACTACGAACACTGAAGCTTTCTTT. This sequence encodes CAISGTTNTEAFF.

This chain connects TRBV30 to TRBJ1-1, with D perhaps TRBD1 (5 bases). There are 13 residues in the CDR3. CDR1 and CDR2 (germline): GTSNPN, SVGIG (reference sequence). V was clipped by 3 bases and J by 3 bases, with 11 bases between them. The CDR3 loop is CAWSRDSDTEAFF. CDR3 nucleotide sequence: TGTGCCTGGAGCAGGGATTCTGACACTGAAGCTTTCTTT.

The sample holds a few counts of this clone. V and J are TRBV5-1 and TRBJ2-1; 12 positions match TRBD2. V dropped 4 bases and J dropped 8; count of bases not matched to a gene: 4. Germline lookup yields CDR1 SGHRS and CDR2 YFSETQ. This CDR3 is 14 amino acids long. The CDR3 bases are TGCGCCAGCAGCCTAGCGGGAGGGTGGGATGAGCAGTTCTTC. It specifies CASSLAGGWDEQFF. The full variable domain, its missing parts supplied by reference TRBV5-1 and TRBJ2-1, is KAGVTQTPRYLIKTRGQQVTLSCSPISGHRSVSWYQQTPGQGLQFLFEYFSETQRNKGNFPGRFSGRQFSNSRSEMNVSTLELGDSALYLCASSLAGGWDEQFFGPGTRLTVL.

The chain uses TRBV7-3 and TRBJ2-1; 8 nucleotides line up with TRBD2. V lost 4 bases and J lost 6; bases outside the gene matches: 5. This CDR3 region has 14 residues. Germline lookup yields CDR1 SGHTA and CDR2 FQGTGA. CDR3 sequence: CASSSLAGGNEQFF. DNA for the CDR3: TGTGCCAGCAGCTCTCTAGCGGGCGGCAATGAGCAGTTCTTC.

This clone was counted a single time. This rearrangement joins TRBV12-5 to TRBJ2-7; 9 nucleotides agree with TRBD1. This CDR3 is built from 12 residues. Germline CDR1 and CDR2: LGHNT and FRNRAP. With V trimmed by 10 bases and J by 6 bases, 7 bases remained unmatched. CDR3 protein: CATGTGILEQYF. As DNA, the CDR3 is TGTGCTACCGGGACAGGGATCCTCGAGCAGTACTTC. The entire variable domain, with the rest obtained from reference TRBV12-5 and TRBJ2-7, is as follows: DARVTQTPRHKVTEMGQEVTMRCQPILGHNTVFWYRQTMMQGLELLAYFRNRAPLDDSGMPKDRFSAEMPDATLATLKIQPSEPRDSAVYFCATGTGILEQYFGPGTRLTVT.

The chain links TRBV30 to TRBJ2-1, with 13 bases identical to TRBD2. The junction had 5 bases not matched to a gene; V was cut back by 0 bases and J by 9 bases. The CDR3 is 15 residues long. Germline CDR1 GTSNPN, CDR2 SVGIG (reference sequence). CDR3 region: CAWSVLLAGGSEQFF. CDR3 in DNA: TGTGCCTGGAGTGTACTACTAGCGGGAGGGAGTGAGCAGTTCTTC. Full variable domain (missing parts from reference TRBV30 and TRBJ2-1): SQTIHQWPATLVQPVGSPLSLECTVEGTSNPNLYWYRQAAGRGLQLLFYSVGIGQISSEVPQNLSASRPQDRQFILSSKKLLLSDSGFYLCAWSVLLAGGSEQFFGPGTRLTVL.

Comments on this clone: A read error may account for a junction end that differs from germline. This rearrangement joins TRBV30 to TRBJ2-7, with 10 bases identical to TRBD1. This CDR3 is 12 amino acids long. The germline gives CDR1 GTSNPN, CDR2 SVGIG (reference sequence). As DNA, the CDR3 is TGTGCCCGGAGACAGGGGGCCAACGAGCAGTACTTC. Translation gives CARRQGANEQYF. The complete variable domain, with remaining parts taken from reference TRBV30 and TRBJ2-7, reads SQTIHQWPATLVQPVGSPLSLECTVEGTSNPNLYWYRQAAGRGLQLLFYSVGIGQISSEVPQNLSASRPQDRQFILSSKKLLLSDSGFYLCARRQGANEQYFGPGTRLTVT.

This rearrangement joins TRBV19 to TRBJ2-1; TRBD2 aligns across 10 bases. In germline, CDR1 is LNHDA, CDR2 SQIVND (reference sequence). V trimming: 5 bases; J trimming: 6 bases; junction bases outside the gene matches: 10. This CDR3 spans 16 amino acids. The CDR3 protein is CASSERSGRGFNEQFF. CDR3 bases: TGTGCCAGTAGTGAGAGGAGCGGGAGGGGGTTCAATGAGCAGTTCTTC.

The chain is built from TRBV6-2 or TRBV6-3 and TRBJ2-5, with 12 nucleotides matching TRBD2. The V segment lost 5 bases and the J segment 4 bases; nucleotides outside the gene matches: 5. The CDR3 loop spans 15 amino acids. Germline assignment: CDR1 MNHEY and CDR2 SVGEGT. CDR3: CASSDQGLAGETQYF. CDR3 nucleotide sequence: TGTGCCAGCAGTGACCAGGGACTAGCGGGAGAGACCCAGTACTTC.

This chain uses TRBV3-1 (or the pseudogene TRBV3-2) with TRBJ1-2; maybe TRBD1 (6 bases). This CDR3 is built from 14 residues. Germline values: CDR1 LGHDT, CDR2 YNNKEL (reference sequence). Trimming pared 0 bases from V and 7 bases from J, leaving 12 bases between. CDR3 in DNA: TGTGCCAGCAGCCAAGATAACAGGGCCATTGGCTACACCTTC. Translating it yields CASSQDNRAIGYTF.

The chain employs TRBV9 and TRBJ2-7, with TRBD1 matching 10 bases. Germline V gene lookup returns CDR1 SGDLS and CDR2 YYNGEE. The ends lost 4 bases at V and 6 bases at J; junction bases unmatched: 7. The CDR3 is 14 residues long. CDR3 nucleotide sequence: TGTGCCAGCAGCATAGGACAGGGGGATCTCGAGCAGTACTTC. Amino acid sequence: CASSIGQGDLEQYF.

The rearrangement uses TRBV10-2 and TRBJ2-3; tentatively, D is TRBD2 (6 bases). With 0 bases removed from V and 7 bases from J, the gap between germline ends came to 11 bases. This CDR3 is 14 amino acids long. Germline V CDR1 and CDR2: WSHSY, SAAADI. CDR3 residues: CASSESMAGYTQYF. The CDR3 coding sequence is TGCGCCAGCAGTGAGTCGATGGCGGGGTATACGCAGTATTTT.

V gene TRBV19 combines with J gene TRBJ1-1; 7 bases are a match to TRBD1. The V and J ends lost 5 bases and 5 bases, in that order; junction bases with no gene match: 8. CDR3 size: 14 residues. In germline, CDR1 is LNHDA, CDR2 SQIVND (reference sequence). CDR3 sequence: CASSYRPGGTEAFF. The DNA for the CDR3 is TGTGCCAGTAGTTACAGGCCAGGGGGGACTGAAGCTTTCTTT.

This sequence joins TRBV5-1 and TRBJ1-1; maybe TRBD1 (5 bases). This CDR3 is built from 14 residues. Germline V gene data show CDR1 as SGHRS and CDR2 as YFSETQ. The V end was cut by 1 base, the J end by 1 base, with 8 bases between. The CDR3 region is CASSLSGQNTEAFF. Here the CDR3 DNA reads TGCGCCAGCAGCTTGTCAGGACAGAACACTGAAGCTTTCTTT.

The chain links TRBV27 to TRBJ1-1; D perhaps matches TRBD1 (6 bases). The V end was cut by 1 base, the J end by 8 bases, with 14 bases between. The germline V gene encodes CDR1 MNHEY and CDR2 SMNVEV (reference sequence). CDR3 length: 14 residues. CDR3 nucleotides: TGTGCCAGCAGTTTATACCGGGACAAGGGGGAAGCTTTCTTT. Translation gives CASSLYRDKGEAFF.

CDR3 amino acids: CATTDLAGGGNEQFF. In DNA form, the CDR3 reads TGTGCCACAACAGATCTAGCGGGAGGAGGCAATGAGCAGTTCTTC. The rearrangement uses TRBV6-5 and TRBJ2-1, with 11 bases lining up with TRBD2. Germline CDR1 is MNHEY and CDR2 is SVGAGI. This CDR3 is 15 amino acids long. Trimming cost V 10 bases and J 6 bases; bases outside gene matches: 11.

This clone was found a few times. The chain employs TRBV7-8 and TRBJ2-2, with 10 nucleotides matching TRBD2. V gave up 4 bases and J gave up 6 bases; unmatched junction bases: 17. Germline CDR1 SGHVS, CDR2 FQNEAQ. This CDR3 comprises 19 residues. The CDR3 sequence: CASSSGLVSGRWVAGELFF. CDR3 sequence (DNA): TGTGCCAGCAGCTCCGGGTTGGTTAGCGGGAGGTGGGTCGCCGGGGAGCTGTTTTTT.

This clone was seen a single time. CDR3 region: CATSGGKRNQPQHF. For the CDR3, the DNA is TGTGCCACCAGTGGAGGAAAGAGGAATCAGCCCCAGCATTTT. This rearrangement joins TRBV24-1 to TRBJ1-5; no clear D gene. The V gene lost 5 bases and the J gene lost 4 bases, with 11 bases spanning the gap. Germline V gene lookup returns CDR1 KGHDR and CDR2 SFDVKD. The CDR3 extends over 14 amino acids.